Following are 22 T cell receptor beta chains from one sample sequenced in a study of T-cell reconstitution after alpha-beta-depleted transplantation in children. Researchers prepared the TCRbeta library using unique molecular identifiers, the study reports. MiXCR, applied by TCRdb to the PCR reads, yields one record per CDR3 protein. The repertoire has 95,000 to 150,000 distinct CDR3 sequences, roughly 23% of them found once; the top ten carry over 9.5%. Source: PBMCs, mostly from graft donor cells, taken 180 days after TCRalphabeta/CD19-depleted stem cell transplant. These receptor sequences come from a male patient between 2 and 9 years old who had a stem cell transplant for chronic granulomatous disease, so the T cells may come from the graft donor.

The rearrangement joins TRBV12-3 or TRBV12-4 to TRBJ1-4, with a tentative D call TRBD1 (6 bases). The CDR3 spans 14 residues. Trimming cost V 6 bases and J 5 bases, with 13 bases left between them. CDR3 bases: TGTGCCAGCAGATATGGACAGCAGAATGAAAAACTGTTTTTT. It translates to CASRYGQQNEKLFF.

This clonotype occurred a few times. The gene calls are TRBV5-1 and TRBJ2-2; a weak D match, TRBD1 (5 bases). From germline, CDR1 is SGHRS and CDR2 YFSETQ. The V end lost 5 bases, the J end lost 0 bases, and 11 bases lay between the germline ends. CDR3 length: 15 residues. CDR3 DNA sequence: TGCGCCAGCAGTATGTCGACAGCGAACACCGGGGAGCTGTTTTTT. It encodes CASSMSTANTGELFF. Full variable domain (missing parts from reference TRBV5-1 and TRBJ2-2): KAGVTQTPRYLIKTRGQQVTLSCSPISGHRSVSWYQQTPGQGLQFLFEYFSETQRNKGNFPGRFSGRQFSNSRSEMNVSTLELGDSALYLCASSMSTANTGELFFGEGSRLTVL.

This clonotype was detected only a few times. The CDR3 sequence is CASRAPGQKIQETQYF. The CDR3 coding sequence is TGTGCCAGCAGGGCCCCCGGACAGAAAATCCAAGAGACCCAGTACTTC. The chain has TRBV6-1 and TRBJ2-5; TRBD1 is a possible D gene (6 bases). The CDR3 is 16 residues long. CDR1 is MNHNS and CDR2 is SASEGT in the germline V gene. V was shortened by 6 bases and J by 1 base, with 18 bases between the two germline ends.

This clonotype was seen more than once but under ten times. The genes are TRBV12-3 or TRBV12-4 and TRBJ2-7, with D possibly TRBD2 on 6 matching bases. The CDR3 is 15 amino acids. V lost 5 bases and J 0 bases, leaving 14 bases between the germline ends. CDR3 region: CASSNGVAVSYEQYF. CDR3 bases: TGTGCCAGCAGTAATGGGGTAGCGGTCTCCTACGAGCAGTACTTC.

This chain joins TRBV25-1 and TRBJ2-5; no clear D. Germline V gene sequence: CDR1 MGHDK, CDR2 SYGVNS. Trimming left V 6 bases short and J 9 bases short, with 11 bases between. The CDR3 runs 11 residues. The CDR3 loop is CASRSLGAQYF. The CDR3 coding sequence is TGTGCCAGCAGGAGCCTGGGTGCCCAGTACTTC.

The chain combines TRBV7-3 with TRBJ1-1; D gene ambiguous. The CDR3 contains 13 residues. Per the germline V gene, CDR1 is SGHTA and CDR2 is FQGTGA. V lost 1 base to trimming and J lost 3 bases, with 6 bases between them. The CDR3 spells CASSLNPDTEAFF. In DNA form, the CDR3 reads TGTGCCAGCAGCTTAAACCCCGACACTGAAGCTTTCTTT.

This clonotype was recorded a few times. This chain uses TRBV11-2 with TRBJ2-7; the D is unclear. The germline CDR1 and CDR2 sequences are SGHAT and FQNNGV. Trimming removed 4 bases from V and 7 bases from J, with 20 bases in between. CDR3 size: 15 residues. CDR3 in amino acids: CASSSLGGPQREQYF. CDR3 sequence (DNA): TGTGCCAGCAGCTCCCTGGGTGGGCCCCAGAGAGAGCAGTACTTC.

V gene TRBV7-9 combines with J gene TRBJ2-7; D is unclear. Deletions cut 2 bases from V and 4 bases from J, with 6 bases between. CDR1 and CDR2 from the germline V gene are SEHNR and FQNEAQ (reference sequence). The CDR3 has 12 residues. CDR3 loop: CASSLTQYEQYF. Here the CDR3 DNA reads TGTGCCAGCAGCTTAACACAGTACGAGCAGTACTTC. The variable domain in full, with the rest retrieved from reference TRBV7-9 and TRBJ2-7, is DTGVSQNPRHKITKRGQNVTFRCDPISEHNRLYWYRQTLGQGPEFLTYFQNEAQLEKSRLLSDRFSAERPKGSFSTLEIQRTEQGDSAMYLCASSLTQYEQYFGPGTRLTVT.

This clonotype has a count of ten or more. The chain couples TRBV20-1 to TRBJ1-5; D might be TRBD1 (6 bases). Trimming cost V 6 bases and J 6 bases, with 15 bases left between them. Germline CDR1 and CDR2: DFQATT and SNEGSKA (reference sequence). The CDR3 length is 13 residues. The CDR3 region is CSASPGAGQPQHF. The CDR3 coding sequence is TGCAGTGCCAGTCCGGGGGCGGGTCAGCCCCAGCATTTT.

This clonotype was recorded many times. The gene calls are TRBV29-1 and TRBJ1-2; the D gene is possibly TRBD1 (5 bases). Germline lookup yields CDR1 SQVTM and CDR2 ANQGSEA. The length of the CDR3 is 14 residues. Trimming pared 4 bases from V and 5 bases from J, leaving 17 bases between. The CDR3 nucleotides read TGCAGCGTTGTCCCCACTCGGGGGAAGTATGGCTACACCTTC. Translated: CSVVPTRGKYGYTF.

This clonotype was detected many times. V gene TRBV7-9 combines with J gene TRBJ2-5, with a tentative D call TRBD2 (6 bases). Trimming removed 3 bases from V and 5 bases from J, with 10 bases in between. Looked up from germline, CDR1 is SEHNR and CDR2 is FQNEAQ (reference sequence). CDR3 size: 13 residues. The CDR3 loop reads CASSLPGGETQYF. CDR3 sequence (DNA): TGTGCCAGCAGCTTGCCAGGAGGGGAGACCCAGTACTTC.

J is TRBJ2-3 and V is TRBV29-1; 9 bases line up with TRBD2. V shed 6 bases, J shed 4 bases, and the junction held 5 bases outside the gene matches. From germline, CDR1 is SQVTM and CDR2 ANQGSEA. This CDR3 is built from 13 residues. The CDR3 region is CSVRLAASDTQYF. The CDR3 bases are TGCAGCGTCCGACTAGCGGCATCAGATACGCAGTATTTT.

V and J are TRBV20-1 and TRBJ2-2, with D perhaps being TRBD1 or TRBD2 (5 bases each). Germline-derived CDR1 and CDR2 are DFQATT and SNEGSKA (reference sequence). Trimming shortened V by 5 bases and J by 6 bases, and 10 bases separated the two germline ends. The CDR3 has 12 residues. The CDR3 sequence is CSAYGASGELFF. CDR3 nucleotide sequence: TGCAGTGCTTACGGGGCGTCCGGGGAGCTGTTTTTT.

This clonotype turned up a few times. V gene TRBV10-3 combines with J gene TRBJ2-3; 10 positions agree with TRBD2. The trim removed 5 bases at V and 1 base at J, leaving 6 bases unmatched. Germline CDR1 reads ENHRY; CDR2 reads SYGVKD. The CDR3 consists of 16 residues. CDR3 sequence: CAISQSGTSGTDTQYF. The DNA for the CDR3 is TGTGCCATCAGTCAATCCGGGACTAGCGGCACAGATACGCAGTATTTT.

This clonotype came up many times. The V gene is TRBV5-5, the J gene TRBJ2-7; TRBD1 aligns across 8 bases. From germline, CDR1 is SGHKS and CDR2 YYEKEE (reference sequence). The V and J ends lost 0 bases and 4 bases, in that order; junction bases with no gene match: 6. This CDR3 has 15 amino acids. CDR3 amino acids: CASSLVDRGFYEQYF. CDR3 nucleotides: TGTGCCAGCAGCTTGGTAGACAGGGGTTTTTACGAGCAGTACTTC.

The chain couples TRBV3-1 to TRBJ2-5, with 7 positions matching TRBD2. J gave up 3 bases and V 6 bases, and 7 bases lay outside the gene matches. There are 14 residues in the CDR3. Germline V gene data show CDR1 as LGHDT and CDR2 as YNNKEL (reference sequence). The CDR3 sequence: CASSLSLAEETQYF. The CDR3 bases are TGTGCCAGCAGTCTATCTCTAGCGGAAGAGACCCAGTACTTC.

The chain employs TRBV5-6 and TRBJ2-3, with D unclear. Trimming shortened V by 4 bases and J by 0 bases, and 15 bases separated the two germline ends. The CDR3 is 16 amino acids. The germline CDR1 and CDR2 sequences are SGHDT and YYEEEE. The CDR3 DNA reads TGTGCCAGCAGCGACCAGCGAAAACTTAGCACAGATACGCAGTATTTT. Translated: CASSDQRKLSTDTQYF.

V gene TRBV7-9 combines with J gene TRBJ2-1; D not certain. CDR1 and CDR2 from the germline V gene are SEHNR and FQNEAQ (reference sequence). The CDR3 contains 14 residues. V was shortened by 2 bases and J by 2 bases, with 7 bases between the two germline ends. CDR3 in DNA: TGTGCCAGCAGCTTACTAGTCACCTACAATGAGCAGTTCTTC. It encodes CASSLLVTYNEQFF.

The chain joins TRBV20-1 to TRBJ1-5, with 7 nucleotides matching TRBD1. Germline V gene sequence: CDR1 DFQATT, CDR2 SNEGSKA (reference sequence). The V and J ends lost 3 bases and 5 bases, in that order; junction bases with no gene match: 10. This CDR3 contains 15 residues. CDR3 amino acids: CSASRPGQRDQPQHF. DNA for the CDR3: TGCAGTGCTAGTCGCCCGGGACAGCGTGATCAGCCCCAGCATTTT.

This clonotype was seen at least ten times. The rearrangement uses TRBV5-1 and TRBJ2-7, with TRBD1 matching over 11 bases. The CDR3 contains 15 residues. V lost 0 bases to trimming and J lost 7 bases; unmatched junction nucleotides: 6. From germline, CDR1 is SGHRS and CDR2 YFSETQ. Here the CDR3 DNA reads TGCGCCAGCAGCTTGGAAGGACAGGGGGCGAGGGAGCAGTACTTC. It yields the protein CASSLEGQGAREQYF.

This clonotype came up many times. The chain employs TRBV27 and TRBJ2-7; TRBD2 is a possible D gene (6 bases). Germline lookup yields CDR1 MNHEY and CDR2 SMNVEV (reference sequence). V lost 3 bases and J 5 bases, leaving 14 bases between the germline ends. The CDR3 loop spans 14 amino acids. The CDR3 loop reads CASSFHGRGDEQYF. CDR3 coding DNA: TGTGCCAGCAGTTTCCATGGACGCGGGGACGAGCAGTACTTC.

This clonotype was picked up many times. The chain joins TRBV6-2 or TRBV6-3 to TRBJ2-3; D gene ambiguous. V was trimmed by 4 bases and J by 6 bases, leaving 17 bases between them. This CDR3 is 15 amino acids long. Germline CDR1 reads MNHEY; CDR2 reads SVGEGT. The DNA of the CDR3 is TGTGCCAGCAGTTTGTGGGGAAATGGAAGGGATACGCAGTATTTT. It is translated as CASSLWGNGRDTQYF.